What follows is one T cell receptor (beta chain) and its context. The data stem from a study of PD-L1 blockade in urothelial cancer. Study in general: Blood gave a median roughly 150,000 T cells.

Stated time point: peripheral blood 6 weeks after treatment start. V lost 2 bases to trimming and J lost 3 bases, with 11 bases between them. CDR3 length: 15 amino acids. Per the germline V gene, CDR1 is SGHTA and CDR2 is FQGNSA. Sequencing was performed with immunoSEQ multiplex PCR; in TCRdb, only in-frame clones are kept and a portion is missing. The sample lists some 110,000 clones; roughly 90% were seen once. The chain uses TRBV7-2 and TRBJ2-1; D may be TRBD1 (5 bases). The sequenced sample was PBMCs, obtained around atezolizumab (anti-PD-L1) treatment. This clonotype originated in a man aged 55 to 69 with urothelial cancer. Here the CDR3 reads CASSLLGADYNEQFF. In DNA, the CDR3 is TGTGCCAGCAGCTTATTAGGGGCGGACTACAATGAGCAGTTCTTC. Filled out from reference TRBV7-2 and TRBJ2-1, the complete variable domain reads GAGVSQSPSNKVTEKGKDVELRCDPISGHTALYWYRQSLGQGLEFLIYFQGNSAPDKSGLPSDRFSAERTGGSVSTLTIQRTQQEDSAVYLCASSLLGADYNEQFFGPGTRLTVL.